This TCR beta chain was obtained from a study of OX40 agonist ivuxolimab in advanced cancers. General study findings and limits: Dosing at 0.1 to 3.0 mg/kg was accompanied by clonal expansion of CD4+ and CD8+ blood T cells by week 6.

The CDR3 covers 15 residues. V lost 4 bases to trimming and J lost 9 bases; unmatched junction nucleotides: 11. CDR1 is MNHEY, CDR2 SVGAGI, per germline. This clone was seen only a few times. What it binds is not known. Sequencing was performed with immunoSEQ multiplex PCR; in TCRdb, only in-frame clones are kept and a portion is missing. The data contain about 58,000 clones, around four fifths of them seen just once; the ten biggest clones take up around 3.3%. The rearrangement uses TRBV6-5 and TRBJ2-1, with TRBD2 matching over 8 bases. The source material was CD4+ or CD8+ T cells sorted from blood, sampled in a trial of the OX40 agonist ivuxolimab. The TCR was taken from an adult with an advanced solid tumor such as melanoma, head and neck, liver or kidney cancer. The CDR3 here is CASSWLKRGLGEQFF. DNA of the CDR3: TGTGCCAGCAGTTGGCTTAAGCGGGGGCTTGGTGAGCAGTTCTTC.